Each of the 22 T cell receptor beta chains below was sequenced from the same sample in a study of T-cell reconstitution after alpha-beta-depleted transplantation in children. Unique molecular identifiers were incorporated when the TCRbeta library was constructed. One entry per CDR3 protein, called by TCRdb with MiXCR from the PCR reads. The sample has roughly 220,000 distinct CDR3 sequences; around 12% are singletons. The starting material was PBMCs from the stem cell graft donor, obtained from the stem cell graft. The origin of the receptors is a human donor who donated a stem cell graft to a child with acute lymphoblastic leukemia.

This clonotype occurred many times. The chain employs TRBV5-1 and TRBJ1-6; no definite D call. The V gene lost 0 bases and the J gene lost 10 bases, with 17 bases spanning the gap. Germline V CDR1 and CDR2: SGHRS, YFSETQ. The CDR3 sequence is 16 residues long. CDR3 amino acids: CASSLEGIQRSSPLHF. The CDR3 DNA follows: TGCGCCAGCAGCTTGGAAGGGATACAACGGTCCTCACCCCTCCACTTT.

This clonotype was seen ten or more times. The gene calls are TRBV11-2 and TRBJ2-1; 10 bases are shared with TRBD1. Trimming removed 5 bases from V and 6 bases from J; junction bases left unmatched: 4. In germline, CDR1 is SGHAT, CDR2 FQNNGV. This CDR3 contains 14 residues. CDR3 coding DNA: TGTGCCAGCAGCATCTGGACAGGGGGCAATGAGCAGTTCTTC. Residues: CASSIWTGGNEQFF.

The chain has TRBV27 and TRBJ1-2; D is ambiguous. Germline V lookup: CDR1 MNHEY, CDR2 SMNVEV (reference sequence). The CDR3 covers 16 residues. With 3 bases removed from V and 6 bases from J, the gap between germline ends came to 20 bases. CDR3 protein: CASSFRSSFTENGYTF. The CDR3 DNA is TGTGCCAGCAGTTTTCGCTCCTCTTTTACGGAAAATGGCTACACCTTC.

In this sample, this clonotype turned up many times. This chain links TRBV7-3 with TRBJ2-6; the match to TRBD1 covers 8 bases. Trimming cost V 5 bases and J 3 bases; bases outside gene matches: 3. The CDR3 totals 15 residues. Germline V gives CDR1 SGHTA, CDR2 FQGTGA. The CDR3 nucleotides are TGTGCCAGCAGCCCCAGGGGGCATGGGGCCAACGTCCTGACTTTC. This gives the protein CASSPRGHGANVLTF.

In this sample, this clonotype turned up a few times. The gene calls are TRBV7-2 and TRBJ2-3; 11 bases match TRBD2. V lost 3 bases and J lost 3; bases outside the gene matches: 5. The CDR3 length is 16 residues. Germline V lookup: CDR1 SGHTA, CDR2 FQGNSA. CDR3 bases: TGTGCCAGCAGCTTCATTAGCGGGGGGGGGACAGATACGCAGTATTTT. The encoded protein is CASSFISGGGTDTQYF.

The chain links TRBV20-1 to TRBJ2-6, with TRBD1 matching over 8 bases. Germline trimming cut 4 bases from V and 1 base from J; bases unmatched to any gene: 6. The CDR3 is 16 residues long. Germline lookup yields CDR1 DFQATT and CDR2 SNEGSKA (reference sequence). The CDR3 bases are TGCAGTGCTACCGGGACAGGTCAGTCTGGGGCCAACGTCCTGACTTTC. It yields the protein CSATGTGQSGANVLTF.

This clonotype was seen at least ten times. This chain uses TRBV12-3 or TRBV12-4 with TRBJ1-6; no reliable D call. V shed 1 base and J shed 4 bases, with 8 bases lying between them. CDR3 length: 15 amino acids. CDR3 DNA: TGTGCCAGCAGTTTAGGAGCGGAGTATAATTCACCCCTCCACTTT. The encoded protein is CASSLGAEYNSPLHF.

This clonotype has a count of ten or more. This chain links TRBV29-1 with TRBJ2-2, with D unresolved. Deletions cut 7 bases from V and 6 bases from J, with 15 bases between. There are 13 residues in the CDR3. Germline loops: CDR1 SQVTM, CDR2 ANQGSEA. CDR3 nucleotides: TGCAGCGCCCGGCAGACCCCGGCCGGGGAGCTGTTTTTT. It is translated as CSARQTPAGELFF.

In this sample, this clonotype turned up many times. The chain recombines TRBV14 with TRBJ2-2, with no clear D. The CDR3 sequence is 15 residues long. Germline CDR1 SGHDN, CDR2 FVKESK. Trimming shortened V by 1 base and J by 4 bases, and 10 bases separated the two germline ends. CDR3 nucleotide sequence: TGTGCCAGCAGCCAAGGACCGGCGTCCACCGGGGAGCTGTTTTTT. This translates into CASSQGPASTGELFF.

In its sample, this clonotype was seen many times. The V gene is TRBV2, the J gene TRBJ1-1; D possibly corresponds to TRBD1 (6 bases). CDR3 length: 12 residues. The ends were cut back, 6 bases at V and 6 bases at J, with 11 bases in the middle. The V gene's germline CDR1 is SNHLY and CDR2 FYNNEI. CDR3 sequence: CASRANRAEAFF. Here the CDR3 DNA reads TGTGCCAGCAGAGCAAACAGGGCTGAAGCTTTCTTT.

Notes on this clonotype: Being one base from a much bigger clone, this may be a read error. CDR3 sequence reads: CAISGRGGNCGYTF. The CDR3 bases are TGTGCCATCAGTGGGAGAGGGGGGAACTGTGGCTACACCTTC. The rearrangement uses TRBV10-3 and TRBJ1-2, with a weak D call TRBD1 (6 bases). Looked up from germline, CDR1 is ENHRY and CDR2 is SYGVKD. The CDR3 covers 14 residues.

This clonotype was seen repeatedly, ten times or more. The J gene is TRBJ1-3, the V gene TRBV6-5; D unresolved. The CDR3 has 11 residues. Germline values: CDR1 MNHEY, CDR2 SVGAGI. With 3 bases removed from V and 3 bases from J, the gap between germline ends came to 0 bases. CDR3 region: CASSYGNTIYF. The CDR3 DNA reads as TGTGCCAGCAGTTATGGAAACACCATATATTTT.

Note on this clonotype: This may be a read error: a much more frequent sequence differs by one nucleotide. The chain employs TRBV7-9 and TRBJ1-2; 9 bases line up with TRBD1. Germline loops: CDR1 SEHNR, CDR2 FQNEAQ (reference sequence). CDR3 length: 14 residues. J was trimmed by 9 bases and V by 5 bases; bases with no gene match: 10. CDR3 nucleotide sequence: TGTGCCAGCAGCCCCCAGCGGACAGGGGATCGCTACACCTTC. This encodes CASSPQRTGDRYTF.

The V and J genes are TRBV20-1 and TRBJ2-5; 9 positions agree with TRBD2. The germline V gene encodes CDR1 DFQATT and CDR2 SNEGSKA (reference sequence). This CDR3 is 15 amino acids long. The J segment lost 4 bases and the V segment lost 3 bases, leaving 9 bases of the junction unmatched. Here the CDR3 reads CSARSLAGNRETQYF. The CDR3 nucleotides are TGCAGTGCTAGGTCTCTAGCGGGGAACCGAGAGACCCAGTACTTC.

This clonotype was counted at least ten times. CDR3 sequence reads: CASRVLSTQYF. The CDR3 DNA follows: TGCGCCAGCAGGGTTTTGAGTACGCAGTATTTT. The chain uses TRBV5-1 and TRBJ2-3; no firm D call. The CDR3 has 11 residues. V was clipped by 5 bases and J by 8 bases, with 9 bases between them. Germline V gene lookup returns CDR1 SGHRS and CDR2 YFSETQ.

This clonotype has at least ten counts. This chain connects TRBV7-8 to TRBJ2-3; TRBD2 matches 12 bases. This CDR3 contains 16 residues. Trimming removed 5 bases from V and 6 bases from J; junction bases left unmatched: 9. CDR1 and CDR2 from the germline V gene are SGHVS and FQNEAQ. The CDR3 region has the DNA TGTGCCAGCAGCCGACCCGGACTAGCGGGATCTGATACGCAGTATTTT. Residues: CASSRPGLAGSDTQYF.

The V and J genes are TRBV12-3 or TRBV12-4 and TRBJ1-1; the D gene is possibly TRBD1 (5 bases). Trimming removed 8 bases from V and 5 bases from J, with 21 bases in between. CDR3 length equals 15 residues. The CDR3, as DNA: TGTGCCAGCCCCCCCGCAGGGCATTATGGAACTGAAGCTTTCTTT. The encoded protein is CASPPAGHYGTEAFF.

This clonotype was recorded many times. This sequence joins TRBV6-1 and TRBJ2-2, with 9 bases identical to TRBD1. The V segment lost 7 bases and the J segment 5 bases; nucleotides outside the gene matches: 5. The CDR3 sequence is 14 residues long. Germline V gene data show CDR1 as MNHNS and CDR2 as SASEGT. The CDR3, as DNA: TGTGCCAGCAACACAGGGGGCAGGACCGGGGAGCTGTTTTTT. Translating gives CASNTGGRTGELFF.

Many counts were recorded for this clonotype. V and J are TRBV5-1 and TRBJ1-1; D unresolved. V lost 2 bases and J 2 bases, leaving 7 bases between the germline ends. Germline V gene sequence: CDR1 SGHRS, CDR2 YFSETQ. The CDR3 totals 13 residues. The CDR3: CASSFDRNTEAFF. The CDR3, as DNA: TGCGCCAGCAGCTTTGATCGTAACACTGAAGCTTTCTTT.

V and J are TRBV6-1 and TRBJ1-5; D remains ambiguous. CDR1 and CDR2 (germline): MNHNS, SASEGT. This CDR3 is built from 13 residues. The V and J ends lost 5 bases and 9 bases respectively, with 14 bases between them. The CDR3 reads CASSLGRRGPQHF. For the CDR3, the DNA is TGTGCCAGCAGTCTTGGACGGCGGGGGCCCCAGCATTTT.

The rearrangement uses TRBV10-1 and TRBJ1-1, with 9 nucleotides matching TRBD1. The J segment lost 8 bases and the V segment lost 5 bases, leaving 3 bases of the junction unmatched. The germline V gene encodes CDR1 WNHNN and CDR2 SYGVQD (reference sequence). This CDR3 has 12 residues. The CDR3 spells CASSTGTGEAFF. CDR3 DNA: TGCGCCAGCAGTACCGGGACAGGGGAAGCTTTCTTT.

This clonotype was detected many times. V gene TRBV5-1 combines with J gene TRBJ2-3; 7 bases agree with TRBD2. CDR1 SGHRS and CDR2 YFSETQ come from the germline V gene. The J segment lost 6 bases and the V segment lost 0 bases, leaving 4 bases of the junction unmatched. CDR3 length equals 14 residues. CDR3 sequence reads: CASSLAGGADTQYF. In DNA form, the CDR3 reads TGCGCCAGCAGCTTGGCGGGAGGTGCGGATACGCAGTATTTT.